Below, 19 T cell receptor beta chains from the same sample are listed, as sequenced in a study of blood T cell repertoires in COVID-19. The method was immunoSEQ multiplex PCR; TCRdb's version includes in-frame clones alone and lacks a portion of them. The table has some 220,000 clones, more than 65% seen once. The specimen sequenced was peripheral blood. The receptors stem from a woman in her fifties or sixties with acute or convalescent COVID-19.

On this clone: The sample contains more than one DNA sequence encoding this CDR3. This chain joins TRBV9 and TRBJ2-5; TRBD2 matches at 9 bases. The V and J ends lost 0 bases and 5 bases, in that order; junction bases with no gene match: 2. The CDR3 length is 14 residues. CDR1 is SGDLS and CDR2 is YYNGEE in the germline V gene. The CDR3 DNA reads as TGTGCCAGCAGCGTAGCTAGCGGGGTGGAGACCCAGTACTTC. Protein sequence: CASSVASGVETQYF.

Only a few counts were recorded for this clone. This chain connects TRBV21-1 to TRBJ1-1; the D call of TRBD1 is as the table states it, not checked on the DNA. TRBV21-1 is shown as a pseudogene. The CDR3 has 18 amino acids. The CDR3 here is CASSKPLHRGRTDPEAFF. DNA for the CDR3: TGTGCCAGCAGCAAACCGCTTCACAGGGGGAGGACCGACCCTGAAGCTTTCTTT.

This clone occurred a few times. This chain uses TRBV11-3 with TRBJ2-7; maybe TRBD2 (6 bases). The germline gives CDR1 SGHNT, CDR2 YENEEA. The CDR3 extends over 13 amino acids. The V end was cut by 6 bases, the J end by 5 bases, with 14 bases between. The CDR3 DNA is TGTGCCAGCAGTAATAGGGACTTTAACGAGCAGTACTTC. It encodes CASSNRDFNEQYF.

This clone was found once. The rearrangement joins TRBV5-6 to TRBJ1-1, with D possibly matching TRBD1 (6 bases). The germline CDR1 and CDR2 sequences are SGHDT and YYEEEE. V lost 5 bases to trimming and J lost 2 bases, with 16 bases between them. The CDR3 sequence is 15 residues long. This CDR3 is CASRRRDKINTEAFF. Written as DNA, the CDR3 is TGTGCCAGCAGGCGCCGGGACAAGATTAACACTGAAGCTTTCTTT.

The rearrangement uses TRBV5-5 and TRBJ1-1; the match to TRBD1 covers 9 bases. CDR3 length: 14 amino acids. Germline-derived CDR1 and CDR2 are SGHKS and YYEKEE (reference sequence). V lost 0 bases, J lost 6 bases, and 3 bases stayed unmatched. As DNA, the CDR3 is TGTGCCAGCAGCTTGGGACAGGGGGTGGCTGAAGCTTTCTTT. Translation: CASSLGQGVAEAFF.

The V gene is TRBV28, the J gene TRBJ2-7; 8 bases are a match to TRBD2. Germline V lookup: CDR1 MDHEN, CDR2 SYDVKM. The CDR3 length is 14 residues. The J segment lost 5 bases and the V segment lost 10 bases, leaving 13 bases of the junction unmatched. Here the CDR3 reads CATRLGGGYDEQYF. The CDR3 DNA is TGTGCCACCCGTTTAGGCGGGGGGTACGACGAGCAGTACTTC. The full variable domain, with the rest looked up from reference TRBV28 and TRBJ2-7, is DVKVTQSSRYLVKRTGEKVFLECVQDMDHENMFWYRQDPGLGLRLIYFSYDVKMKEKGDIPEGYSVSREKKERFSLILESASTNQTSMYLCATRLGGGYDEQYFGPGTRLTVT.

The V and J genes are TRBV18 and TRBJ1-2, with TRBD1 matching over 8 bases. The junction had 0 bases not matched to a gene; V was cut back by 3 bases and J by 3 bases. The germline gives CDR1 KGHSH, CDR2 LQKENI. The CDR3 spans 13 residues. The CDR3 here is CASSPGQDYGYTF. CDR3 coding DNA: TGTGCCAGCTCACCGGGACAGGACTATGGCTACACCTTC.

The V call is TRBV30, the J call TRBJ2-7; D is unresolved. Germline V gene lookup returns CDR1 GTSNPN and CDR2 SVGIG (reference sequence). This CDR3 spans 11 amino acids. V lost 5 bases to trimming and J lost 4 bases, with 9 bases between them. As DNA, the CDR3 is TGTGCCTGGGGTTCGGGTTACGAGCAGTACTTC. It codes for CAWGSGYEQYF. Together with reference TRBV30 and TRBJ2-7, the CDR3 gives the full variable domain: SQTIHQWPATLVQPVGSPLSLECTVEGTSNPNLYWYRQAAGRGLQLLFYSVGIGQISSEVPQNLSASRPQDRQFILSSKKLLLSDSGFYLCAWGSGYEQYFGPGTRLTVT.

This chain links TRBV11-3 with TRBJ2-3; D not resolved. V was shortened by 3 bases and J by 4 bases, with 8 bases between the two germline ends. Germline CDR1 SGHNT, CDR2 YENEEA. CDR3 length: 13 amino acids. Here the CDR3 reads CASSFAAADTQYF. CDR3 nucleotide sequence: TGTGCCAGCAGCTTCGCGGCCGCAGATACGCAGTATTTT.

Concerning this clone itself: The same CDR3 arises from other DNA sequences in this sample as well. J is TRBJ1-2 and V is TRBV29-1; D call uncertain. Per the germline V gene, CDR1 is SQVTM and CDR2 is ANQGSEA. The CDR3 totals 13 residues. Here the CDR3 reads CSVGGGEGYGYTF. Here the CDR3 DNA reads TGCAGTGTAGGAGGCGGGGAGGGCTATGGCTACACCTTC.

The chain carries TRBV13 and TRBJ1-2; the match to TRBD1 covers 12 bases. In germline, CDR1 is PRHDT, CDR2 FYEKMQ (reference sequence). CDR3 size: 15 residues. J lost 7 bases, V lost 5 bases, and 8 bases had no gene match. The DNA of the CDR3 is TGTGCCAGCAGCCAGGGACAGGGGGCCTCGAGTGGCTACACCTTC. Translated: CASSQGQGASSGYTF.

This chain's CDR3 is CAISAGYDSPLHF. CDR3 sequence (DNA): TGTGCCATCAGTGCAGGGTATGATTCACCCCTCCACTTT. The chain recombines TRBV10-3 with TRBJ1-6, with a weak D call TRBD1 (5 bases). Germline lookup yields CDR1 ENHRY and CDR2 SYGVKD. The germline V and J ends were trimmed by 4 bases and 8 bases, with 9 bases remaining between them. The CDR3 totals 13 residues.

The rearrangement joins TRBV19 to TRBJ2-3, with TRBD2 as a possible D gene (7 bases). Germline CDR1 and CDR2: LNHDA and SQIVND (reference sequence). V was pared by 6 bases and J by 2 bases, with 18 bases between. The CDR3 is 16 residues long. The CDR3 sequence is CASSMDLAGATDTQYF. The CDR3 bases are TGTGCCAGTAGCATGGATCTCGCGGGGGCCACAGATACGCAGTATTTT.

The rearrangement joins TRBV2 to TRBJ1-1, with D possibly TRBD1 on 6 matching bases. The CDR3 runs 12 residues. The germline CDR1 and CDR2 sequences are SNHLY and FYNNEI. Trimming removed 6 bases at V and 3 bases at J, with 8 bases between. The CDR3 region is CASRQGYTEAFF. The CDR3 region has the DNA TGTGCCAGCAGACAGGGCTACACTGAAGCTTTCTTT.

V usage is TRBV6-5 and J usage is TRBJ2-2; TRBD1 matches at 9 bases. Unmatched junction bases numbered 6, after V lost 4 bases and J lost 9 bases. CDR3 length: 14 amino acids. Per the germline V gene, CDR1 is MNHEY and CDR2 is SVGAGI. CDR3: CASSSGQGTRELFF. The CDR3 DNA reads TGTGCCAGCAGTTCAGGACAGGGGACGAGGGAGCTGTTTTTT.

This clone was picked up one time. The J gene is TRBJ2-3, the V gene TRBV4-1, with D perhaps matching TRBD2 (5 bases). This CDR3 is built from 15 residues. The ends were cut back, 1 base at V and 6 bases at J, with 14 bases in the middle. CDR1 and CDR2 (germline): MGHRA, YSYEKL. CDR3 sequence (DNA): TGCGCCAGCAGCCAAGTTATGTTGCCGGGGGATACGCAGTATTTT. Protein product: CASSQVMLPGDTQYF.

CDR3 region: CASSPAAGGAYNEQFF. In nucleotides, the CDR3 is TGTGCCAGTAGTCCCGCAGCGGGGGGCGCATACAATGAGCAGTTCTTC. This rearrangement joins TRBV19 to TRBJ2-1, with 9 bases fitting TRBD2. The V segment lost 5 bases and the J segment 4 bases; nucleotides outside the gene matches: 9. This CDR3 is 16 amino acids long. The V gene's germline CDR1 is LNHDA and CDR2 SQIVND (reference sequence).

The chain joins TRBV12-3 or TRBV12-4 to TRBJ1-2; D is undetermined. Trimming took 8 bases from V and 4 from J, leaving 8 bases between them. CDR3 length equals 11 residues. CDR3 residues: CASSGAYGYTF. Here the CDR3 DNA reads TGTGCCAGCTCCGGAGCCTATGGCTACACCTTC.

The V and J genes are TRBV5-6 and TRBJ1-1, with D tentatively TRBD1 (6 bases). CDR1 is SGHDT and CDR2 is YYEEEE in the germline V gene. CDR3 length: 15 residues. V was clipped by 4 bases and J by 9 bases, with 22 bases between them. The CDR3: CASSPGAGATPKAFF. CDR3 DNA: TGTGCCAGCAGCCCGGGGGCGGGGGCGACCCCTAAAGCTTTCTTT.